This passage covers 16 T cell receptor beta chains from one sample sequenced in a study of blood T cell repertoires in COVID-19. The table came from immunoSEQ multiplex PCR; TCRdb's copy has only in-frame clones and leaves some out. The repertoire holds roughly 250,000 clones, with approximately 90% as singletons. Material: peripheral blood. These receptors all come from a woman in her thirties or forties who had recovered from COVID-19.

The V and J genes are TRBV20-1 and TRBJ2-1, with 7 bases lining up with TRBD2. Germline CDR1 reads DFQATT; CDR2 reads SNEGSKA (reference sequence). The CDR3 spans 10 residues. Losses at the gene ends were 3 bases for V and 12 bases for J; bases not matched to a gene: 2. The chain's CDR3 is CSASGGGQFF. CDR3 DNA: TGCAGTGCTAGTGGCGGGGGGCAGTTCTTC.

The V and J genes are TRBV24-1 and TRBJ2-1, with 13 bases aligning to TRBD2. Germline CDR1 KGHDR, CDR2 SFDVKD. The CDR3 consists of 14 residues. The ends lost 10 bases at V and 2 bases at J; junction bases unmatched: 1. The CDR3 loop is CATTSGGAYNEQFF. In nucleotides, the CDR3 is TGTGCCACTACTAGCGGGGGGGCCTACAATGAGCAGTTCTTC.

In its sample, this clone was seen a few times. The chain links TRBV3-1 (or the pseudogene TRBV3-2) to TRBJ2-7; TRBD2 might be the D (5 bases). Germline values: CDR1 LGHDT, CDR2 YNNKEL (reference sequence). V was pared by 0 bases and J by 7 bases, with 19 bases between. This CDR3 contains 16 residues. The CDR3 here is CASSQDPSGGRREQYF. The CDR3 DNA sequence: TGTGCCAGCAGCCAAGATCCCTCCGGAGGCCGTAGAGAGCAGTACTTC.

V and J are TRBV28 and TRBJ1-2; 9 bases fit TRBD1. The ends lost 7 bases at V and 8 bases at J; junction bases unmatched: 5. The germline CDR1 and CDR2 sequences are MDHEN and SYDVKM. The CDR3 has 12 residues. For the CDR3, the DNA is TGTGCCAGCACGACAGGGGGTGGCGGCTACACCTTC. Amino acid sequence: CASTTGGGGYTF.

The rearrangement joins TRBV11-3 to TRBJ2-7; 10 positions match TRBD1. Germline values: CDR1 SGHNT, CDR2 YENEEA. This CDR3 has 15 residues. The V and J ends lost 1 base and 3 bases, in that order; junction bases with no gene match: 3. The CDR3 here is CASSLVGTGVYEQYF. CDR3 DNA: TGTGCCAGCAGCTTAGTGGGGACAGGGGTCTACGAGCAGTACTTC.

This clone has only one observation. Other DNA sequences of this sample code for an identical CDR3. The J gene is TRBJ1-1, the V gene TRBV30, with a weak D call TRBD1 (6 bases). Looked up from germline, CDR1 is GTSNPN and CDR2 is SVGIG (reference sequence). This CDR3 region has 13 residues. The V gene lost 0 bases and the J gene lost 1 base, with 6 bases spanning the gap. The CDR3 is CAWSVGGNTEAFF. The CDR3 nucleotides are TGTGCCTGGAGTGTAGGGGGGAACACTGAAGCTTTCTTT.

The rearrangement joins TRBV6-4 to TRBJ1-5; 9 bases match TRBD1. The CDR3 is 16 residues long. After removal of 3 bases from V and 0 bases from J, the junction contained 3 bases not matched to a gene. From germline, CDR1 is MRHNA and CDR2 SNTAGT. This CDR3 is CASSDADRGSNQPQHF. CDR3 in DNA: TGTGCCAGCAGTGATGCGGACAGGGGTAGCAATCAGCCCCAGCATTTT.

This rearrangement joins TRBV18 to TRBJ2-1; TRBD2 might be the D (6 bases). V was trimmed by 6 bases and J by 3 bases, leaving 15 bases between them. There are 15 residues in the CDR3. The germline V gene has CDR1 KGHSH and CDR2 LQKENI. DNA of the CDR3: TGTGCCAGCTCCCCCCGCGCGGGGCGCTACAATGAGCAGTTCTTC. The encoded protein is CASSPRAGRYNEQFF.

The chain recombines TRBV29-1 with TRBJ1-1; D possibly corresponds to TRBD1 (5 bases). The V and J ends lost 2 bases and 2 bases respectively, with 12 bases between them. CDR1 SQVTM and CDR2 ANQGSEA come from the germline V gene. The CDR3 covers 14 residues. The CDR3 reads CSVESWGSNTEAFF. Written as DNA, the CDR3 is TGCAGCGTTGAAAGTTGGGGCAGCAACACTGAAGCTTTCTTT.

The chain employs TRBV19 and TRBJ2-4; 7 bases are a match to TRBD2. CDR3 length: 16 residues. The V segment lost 7 bases and the J segment 6 bases; nucleotides outside the gene matches: 15. CDR1 and CDR2 from the germline V gene are LNHDA and SQIVND (reference sequence). DNA of the CDR3: TGTGCCAGTACCAACCCTCGGGGGGTGGGGGGAAACATTCAGTACTTC. Its translation is CASTNPRGVGGNIQYF. Full variable domain (rest looked up from reference TRBV19 and TRBJ2-4): DGGITQSPKYLFRKEGQNVTLSCEQNLNHDAMYWYRQDPGQGLRLIYYSQIVNDFQKGDIAEGYSVSREKKESFPLTVTSAQKNPTAFYLCASTNPRGVGGNIQYFGAGTRLSVL.

CDR3 loop: CASSYFPGGDDEQFF. The CDR3 nucleotides read TGTGCCAGCAGTTATTTCCCAGGGGGAGACGATGAGCAGTTCTTC. J is TRBJ2-1 and V is TRBV6-2 or TRBV6-3; 7 bases line up with TRBD1. The V gene's germline CDR1 is MNHEY and CDR2 SVGEGT. The CDR3 loop spans 15 amino acids. V shed 3 bases and J 8 bases; nucleotides not matched to a gene: 10.

The rearrangement uses TRBV12-3 or TRBV12-4 and TRBJ2-1, with 8 bases lining up with TRBD1. The ends lost 9 bases at V and 15 bases at J; junction bases unmatched: 13. The CDR3 is made up of 12 amino acids. CDR3 DNA sequence: TGTGCCAGTGGCCGCGTGGGGGACAGGTGGTTCTTC. Its protein product is CASGRVGDRWFF.

As concerns this clone: Other nucleotide sequences in the sample specify the same CDR3. The chain combines TRBV7-9 with TRBJ1-5; 10 nucleotides line up with TRBD1. V was clipped by 4 bases and J by 6 bases; unmatched bases: 6. The CDR3 totals 15 residues. The germline CDR1 and CDR2 sequences are SEHNR and FQNEAQ (reference sequence). The CDR3 region has the DNA TGTGCCAGCAGCTCGGGACAGGGGATGGGTCAGCCCCAGCATTTT. Its translation: CASSSGQGMGQPQHF.

This rearrangement joins TRBV6-5 to TRBJ2-1; no firm D call. V was pared by 0 bases and J by 3 bases, with 6 bases between. The CDR3 sequence is 14 residues long. Per the germline V gene, CDR1 is MNHEY and CDR2 is SVGAGI. Here the CDR3 reads CASSYSADYNEQFF. In nucleotides, the CDR3 is TGTGCCAGCAGTTACTCGGCGGACTACAATGAGCAGTTCTTC.

This sequence joins TRBV7-3 and TRBJ2-5, with TRBD1 as a possible D gene (6 bases). V lost 3 bases and J lost 2, with 10 bases in between. Germline V gene sequence: CDR1 SGHTA, CDR2 FQGTGA. CDR3 length: 14 amino acids. CDR3 bases: TGTGCCAGCAGCTTTCAGGGGCGACAAGAGACCCAGTACTTC. Protein sequence: CASSFQGRQETQYF.

In DNA form, the CDR3 reads TGTGCCTGGAGTGTACTCGATCGGCGGGAGGGCTACGAGCAGTACTTC. Protein product: CAWSVLDRREGYEQYF. The rearrangement uses TRBV30 and TRBJ2-7; 9 bases align to TRBD2. Germline CDR1 GTSNPN, CDR2 SVGIG (reference sequence). The CDR3 totals 16 residues. Trimming took 0 bases from V and 3 from J; bases not matched to a gene: 9.